What follows is one T cell receptor (beta chain) and its context. The antigen remains undetermined. This entry is derived from a study of Graves' ophthalmopathy and Graves' hyperthyroidism. Study-level findings and limits: At around 70% sensitivity and 72.22% specificity, the model predicted progression of the ophthalmopathy.

TCR beta CDR3 regions were amplified from RNA transcripts. RT-PCR was first run with HTBI primers, then multiplex PCR in a second round. TCRdb re-called the multiplex PCR reads through MiXCR, storing one row per CDR3 protein. The repertoire holds 450,000 or so distinct CDR3 sequences, with around 15% as singletons. No donor had other autoimmune disease, uncontrolled infection, pregnancy or lactation. Diagnosis used clinical symptoms, serum thyroxine, TRAb, thyroid ultrasound and orbital computed tomography. The CDR3 length is 15 residues. The V gene end was trimmed by 2 bases and the J gene end by 12 bases; junction bases not matched to a gene: 13. Germline V gene sequence: CDR1 GTSNPN, CDR2 SVGIG (reference sequence).

The rearrangement joins TRBV30 to TRBJ1-1, with 12 bases lining up with TRBD1. The TCR originated in a woman in her twenties or thirties with Graves' ophthalmopathy. Sequencing used blood. Here the CDR3 DNA reads TGTGCCTGGAGTACTTCCCGGGACAGGGGGCCAGCCACTTTCTTT. It encodes CAWSTSRDRGPATFF. The variable domain in full, completed from reference TRBV30 and TRBJ1-1, reads SQTIHQWPATLVQPVGSPLSLECTVEGTSNPNLYWYRQAAGRGLQLLFYSVGIGQISSEVPQNLSASRPQDRQFILSSKKLLLSDSGFYLCAWSTSRDRGPATFFGQGTRLTVV.